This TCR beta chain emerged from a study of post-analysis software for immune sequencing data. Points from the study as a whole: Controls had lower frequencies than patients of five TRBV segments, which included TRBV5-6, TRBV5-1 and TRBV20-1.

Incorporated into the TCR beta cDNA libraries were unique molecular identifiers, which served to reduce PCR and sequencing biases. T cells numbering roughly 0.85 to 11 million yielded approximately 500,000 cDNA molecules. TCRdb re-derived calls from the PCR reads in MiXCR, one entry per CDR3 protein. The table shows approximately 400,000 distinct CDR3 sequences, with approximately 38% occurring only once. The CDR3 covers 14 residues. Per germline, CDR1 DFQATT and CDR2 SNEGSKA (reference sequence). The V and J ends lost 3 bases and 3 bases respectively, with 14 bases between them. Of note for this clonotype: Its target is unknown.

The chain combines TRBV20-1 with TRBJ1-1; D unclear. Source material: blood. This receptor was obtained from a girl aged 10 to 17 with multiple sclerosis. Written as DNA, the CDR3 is TGCAGTGCTAGGCGCTCGGCCAGCCACACTGAAGCTTTCTTT. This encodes CSARRSASHTEAFF.